What follows are 9 T cell receptor beta chains derived from one specimen sequenced in a study of cytomegalovirus exposure and HLA in healthy donors listed by TCRdb under 2017. Library method: the immunoSEQ multiplex PCR assay. For the multiplex PCR, a mixture combining 60 forward primers for TCR Vbeta segments and 13 reverse primers for TCR Jbeta segments was used. The clones in this table, taken by TCRdb from immuneACCESS, are in-frame only. Not every clone is retained; where verified, under half of the shortfall comes from an unresolved V gene, and the cause of the rest is unknown. The sample's table lists a count of around 71,000 clones. Over 1.5% of the sample goes to the ten largest clones. Sequencing was performed on PBMCs. The origin of the receptors is a woman aged 25 to 39 in good health and CMV-seronegative.

This chain joins TRBV18 and TRBJ1-2; 8 positions agree with TRBD1. Germline CDR1 KGHSH, CDR2 LQKENI. This CDR3 is built from 16 residues. Germline trimming cut 3 bases from V and 4 bases from J; bases unmatched to any gene: 10. CDR3 region: CASSPTGQGGGYGYTF. CDR3 bases: TGTGCCAGCTCACCTACCGGACAGGGCGGGGGCTATGGCTACACCTTC.

The V gene is TRBV18, the J gene TRBJ2-5; possibly TRBD1 for D (5 bases). The CDR3 has 12 residues. CDR1 is KGHSH and CDR2 is LQKENI in the germline V gene. With 2 bases removed from V and 7 bases from J, the gap between germline ends came to 8 bases. CDR3 sequence (DNA): TGTGCCAGCTCACCAAACCAGGGGACCCAGTACTTC. It translates to CASSPNQGTQYF.

J is TRBJ1-4 and V is TRBV6-1; TRBD1 aligns across 8 bases. Germline CDR1 is MNHNS and CDR2 is SASEGT. V shed 5 bases and J 4 bases; nucleotides not matched to a gene: 6. The CDR3 contains 15 residues. The CDR3 coding sequence is TGTGCCAGCAGTTCCCAAACAGGGGGTAATGAAAAACTGTTTTTT. Translation gives CASSSQTGGNEKLFF.

This chain connects TRBV5-1 to TRBJ2-2; 11 bases line up with TRBD2. The CDR3 extends over 14 amino acids. Per the germline V gene, CDR1 is SGHRS and CDR2 is YFSETQ. Trimming took 5 bases from V and 6 from J; bases not matched to a gene: 3. DNA for the CDR3: TGCGCCAGCAGTAGCGGGGGGGACTCCGGGGAGCTGTTTTTT. Translation gives CASSSGGDSGELFF.

This sequence joins TRBV6-5 and TRBJ2-7, with 10 bases matching TRBD1. With 2 bases clipped from V and 0 bases from J, the junction kept 1 base outside the gene matches. The CDR3 sequence is 15 residues long. Germline assignment: CDR1 MNHEY and CDR2 SVGAGI. The CDR3 DNA follows: TGTGCCAGCAGTTACCGGGACAGGGGCTCCTACGAGCAGTACTTC. This gives the protein CASSYRDRGSYEQYF.

This chain uses TRBV30 with TRBJ1-4, with 11 bases that match TRBD1. V was pared by 3 bases and J by 10 bases, with 10 bases of the junction left unmatched. Germline CDR1 GTSNPN, CDR2 SVGIG (reference sequence). The CDR3 runs to 15 residues. This CDR3 reads CAWRSPGQGGVKLFF. CDR3 coding DNA: TGTGCCTGGAGGTCCCCGGGACAGGGGGGCGTAAAACTGTTTTTT.

The CDR3 DNA sequence: TGTGCCAGCAGTTTCACTAGCGCTTCCTACGAGCAGTACTTC. This gives the protein CASSFTSASYEQYF. The rearrangement links TRBV27 to TRBJ2-7; 7 bases match TRBD2. The V gene's germline CDR1 is MNHEY and CDR2 SMNVEV (reference sequence). V dropped 3 bases and J dropped 1; count of bases not matched to a gene: 3. This CDR3 has 14 residues.

V gene TRBV7-2 combines with J gene TRBJ1-2, with 8 bases identical to TRBD1. The CDR3 runs to 17 residues. The J segment lost 4 bases and the V segment lost 0 bases, leaving 10 bases of the junction unmatched. CDR1 and CDR2 (germline): SGHTA, FQGNSA. This chain's CDR3 is CASSLAGVITGGYGYTF. The CDR3 DNA reads as TGTGCCAGCAGCTTAGCAGGAGTTATTACAGGGGGCTATGGCTACACCTTC.

The chain couples TRBV19 to TRBJ1-5; D is perhaps TRBD1 (6 bases). Trimming took off 5 bases at V and 0 bases at J, with 17 bases between the two ends. The germline V gene has CDR1 LNHDA and CDR2 SQIVND (reference sequence). The CDR3 sequence is 17 residues long. In DNA form, the CDR3 reads TGTGCCAGTAGTCTCAGCCCAGGGGTCTATAGCAATCAGCCCCAGCATTTT. Translation: CASSLSPGVYSNQPQHF.